This is a list of T cell receptor beta chains from one sample in a study of shared clonotypes between healthy human individuals. TCRdb keeps only in-frame clones here, not all; method: immunoSEQ multiplex PCR. The table records 550,000 to 600,000 clones, roughly four fifths of them present only once. Sequencing was done on a sample of PBMCs. The source of these receptors is a woman aged 40 to 49 in good health. Some clones in this sample may be carry-over from other donors' samples. The CDR3 runs from the conserved cysteine through the conserved F or W. The D gene is left open where the match is weak. Some rows have no size entry. The others give once, few or many, or a class for an expanded clone.

>.|TRBV6-5|TRBJ2-1|.
CASSHGYEQFF
TGTGCCAGCAGTCACGGTTATGAGCAGTTCTTC
>few|TRBV30|TRBJ1-5|.
CAWSVRLGGAGQPQHF
TGTGCCTGGAGTGTAAGGTTGGGGGGGGCTGGTCAGCCCCAGCATTTT
>.|TRBV6-1|TRBJ1-3|.
CASSEPRGFSGNTIYF
TGTGCCAGCAGTGAACCACGCGGCTTCTCTGGAAACACCATATATTTT
>.|TRBV5-6|TRBJ1-2|.
CASSLPLGDYGYTF
TGTGCCAGCAGCTTACCCCTTGGGGACTATGGCTACACCTTC
>.|TRBV19|TRBJ1-2|.
CASSPTRDTGYGYTF
TGTGCCAGTAGCCCAACCCGGGACACTGGCTATGGCTACACCTTC
>few|TRBV27|TRBJ2-3|TRBD2
CASSLAPGRASTDTQYF
TGTGCCAGCAGTTTGGCCCCCGGGAGGGCTAGCACAGATACGCAGTATTTT
>.|TRBV11-2|TRBJ2-1|.
CASSPAPGLTNNEQFF
TGTGCCAGCAGCCCCGCCCCGGGACTGACAAACAATGAGCAGTTCTTC
>.|TRBV28|TRBJ2-3|.
CASSFWATQYF
TGTGCCAGCAGTTTCTGGGCTACGCAGTATTTT
>many|TRBV2|TRBJ2-7|.
CASRQIGGSNSYEQYF
TGTGCCAGCAGGCAAATAGGGGGGAGCAACTCCTACGAGCAGTACTTC
>.|TRBV7-5|TRBJ2-1|.
CARSFVALSREQFF
TGTGCCAGAAGCTTTGTAGCTCTGAGCCGGGAGCAGTTCTTC
>once|TRBV18|TRBJ2-7|TRBD2
CASSPGTSAYEQYF
TGTGCCAGCTCACCAGGGACTAGCGCCTACGAGCAGTACTTC
>.|TRBV5-1|TRBJ2-5|.
CASSLDGLQETQYF
TGCGCCAGCAGCTTGGATGGTCTCCAAGAGACCCAGTACTTC
>.|TRBV4-3|TRBJ2-1|.
CASSQPKVGNEQFF
TGCGCCAGCAGCCAACCTAAGGTCGGCAATGAGCAGTTCTTC
>.|TRBV28|TRBJ2-7|TRBD2
CASSWTSGRAEQYF
TGTGCCAGCAGTTGGACTAGCGGGAGGGCCGAGCAGTACTTC
>.|TRBV4-1|TRBJ1-2|.
CASSQDPGQRYYYGYTF
TGCGCCAGCAGCCAAGACCCTGGACAGCGGTACTACTATGGCTACACCTTC
>.|TRBV19|TRBJ1-5|.
CASSMGLIDQPQHF
TGTGCCAGTAGTATGGGACTGATAGATCAGCCCCAGCATTTT
>.|TRBV2|TRBJ2-5|.
CASQTRETQYF
TGTGCCAGCCAGACTAGGGAGACCCAGTACTTC
>.|TRBV15|TRBJ2-6|.
CATDSVTSKGLSGANVLTF
TGTGCCACCGACAGCGTCACTAGCAAAGGGCTCTCTGGGGCCAACGTCCTGACTTTC
>.|TRBV7-8|TRBJ1-2|.
CASSLRERGLYGYTF
TGTGCCAGCAGCTTAAGGGAGCGGGGGCTGTATGGCTACACCTTC
>once|TRBV6-1|TRBJ1-1|.
CASRGVYGNTEAFF
TGTGCCAGCAGAGGGGTCTACGGGAACACTGAAGCTTTCTTT
>.|TRBV5-4|TRBJ1-3|.
CASSLDPQATIYF
TGTGCCAGCAGCTTGGACCCCCAGGCGACCATATATTTT
>.|TRBV2|TRBJ1-2|.
CASRGGPNYGYTF
TGTGCCAGCCGAGGGGGGCCCAACTATGGCTACACCTTC
>.|TRBV27|TRBJ1-1|TRBD1
CASSLRGPNTEAFF
TGTGCCAGCAGTTTAAGGGGGCCGAACACTGAAGCTTTCTTT
>many|TRBV2|TRBJ1-3|.
CATRIGQGNTIYF
TGTGCCACCCGAATTGGACAGGGAAACACCATATATTTT
>.|TRBV28|TRBJ2-1|.
CASSYPHGGSYNEQFF
TGTGCAAGCAGTTACCCTCACGGAGGTTCATACAATGAGCAGTTCTTC
>.|TRBV11-2|TRBJ2-1|.
CASSLVFSSYNEQFF
TGTGCCAGCAGCTTAGTTTTCAGCTCCTACAATGAGCAGTTCTTC
>.|TRBV7-3|TRBJ2-1|.
CASSHRRGGTNNEQFF
TGTGCCAGCAGCCACCGCCGGGGCGGGACAAACAATGAGCAGTTCTTC
>few|TRBV1|TRBJ2-3|.
CTSSQDSGGRCVADTQYF
TGCACCAGCAGCCAAGATTCGGGCGGGAGGTGCGTAGCAGATACGCAGTATTTT
>medium-sized|TRBV5-1|TRBJ2-6|.
CASSPRGDSGANVLTF
TGCGCCAGCAGCCCAAGGGGGGACTCTGGGGCCAACGTCCTGACTTTC
>.|TRBV2|TRBJ2-1|.
CASSALSSYNEQFF
TGTGCCAGCAGCGCCCTTAGCTCCTACAATGAGCAGTTCTTC
>.|TRBV5-1|TRBJ2-2|TRBD2
CASSGGTSARTGELFF
TGCGCCAGCAGCGGAGGGACTAGCGCGCGGACCGGGGAGCTGTTTTTT
>.|TRBV4-2|TRBJ2-5|TRBD1
CASSQGRQGVGETQYF
TGTGCCAGCAGCCAAGGAAGGCAGGGGGTAGGGGAGACCCAGTACTTC
>.|TRBV14|TRBJ1-2|.
CASSHRGQTNYGYTF
TGTGCCAGCAGCCATCGAGGACAGACTAACTATGGCTACACCTTC
>.|TRBV5-1|TRBJ2-1|TRBD1
CASSLGRQGSSYNEQFF
TGCGCCAGCAGCTTGGGCCGACAGGGTAGCTCCTACAATGAGCAGTTCTTC
>.|TRBV6-1|TRBJ2-1|.
CASSQIGFYNEQFF
TGTGCCAGCAGCCAAATTGGGTTCTACAATGAGCAGTTCTTC
>once|TRBV7-2|TRBJ2-5|.
CASSSGAGTPGRETQYF
TGTGCCAGCAGCTCAGGGGCCGGGACTCCAGGGCGGGAGACCCAGTACTTC
>once|TRBV27|TRBJ2-5|.
CASTNDRFNQETQYF
TGTGCCAGCACCAATGACCGTTTCAACCAAGAGACCCAGTACTTC
>many|TRBV13|TRBJ2-7|TRBD2
CASSPRLAGELEQYF
TGTGCCAGCAGCCCCCGACTAGCGGGAGAACTCGAGCAGTACTTC
>.|TRBV5-6|TRBJ2-3|TRBD1
CASSLDVGTAADTQYF
TGTGCCAGCAGCTTGGATGTTGGGACAGCCGCAGATACGCAGTATTTT
>.|TRBV7-2|TRBJ2-7|TRBD2
CASSSTDSGSPYEQYF
TGTGCCAGCAGCTCCACCGATAGCGGGTCCCCCTACGAGCAGTACTTC
>.|TRBV11-3|TRBJ1-4|.
CASSRAINEKLFF
TGTGCCAGCAGCAGGGCGATTAATGAAAAACTGTTTTTT
>.|TRBV28|TRBJ2-4|TRBD2
CASSPGVAGGFLLAKNIQYF
TGTGCCAGCAGCCCTGGGGTAGCGGGAGGGTTCTTACTAGCCAAAAACATTCAGTACTTC
>.|TRBV15|TRBJ2-3|.
CATSRVPSKGTDTQYF
TGTGCCACCAGCAGAGTCCCTAGCAAGGGCACAGATACGCAGTATTTT
>.|TRBV11-2|TRBJ2-2|TRBD2
CASSPGTSGTRELFF
TGTGCCAGCAGCCCCGGGACTAGCGGGACAAGGGAGCTGTTTTTT
>few|TRBV5-1|TRBJ2-7|TRBD2
CASSLRLAGEGGYEQYF
TGCGCCAGCAGCTTGCGACTAGCGGGAGAAGGGGGCTACGAGCAGTACTTC
>.|TRBV12-2|TRBJ2-7|.
CASRPREGRESLRRHEQYF
TGTGCAAGTCGCCCCCGTGAGGGGCGGGAGTCTCTACGGCGGCACGAGCAGTACTTC
>once|TRBV28|TRBJ2-7|.
CASSSLPRTLGWTFDEQYF
TGTGCCAGCAGTTCCCTTCCGCGTACCCTGGGGTGGACCTTCGACGAGCAGTACTTC
>.|TRBV18|TRBJ1-2|TRBD1
CASSPPINSGQVLYGYTF
TGTGCCAGCTCACCACCGATTAATTCGGGACAGGTTCTCTATGGCTACACCTTC
>.|TRBV4-3|TRBJ1-5|.
CASSQDRDLPQHF
TGCGCCAGCAGCCAAGATCGGGATTTGCCCCAGCATTTT
>.|TRBV5-1|TRBJ2-7|.
CASSLQDFYEQYF
TGCGCCAGCAGCTTACAGGATTTCTACGAGCAGTACTTC
>.|TRBV7-2|TRBJ2-7|.
CASSLAGKNYEQYF
TGTGCCAGCAGCTTAGCTGGGAAGAACTACGAGCAGTACTTC
>.|TRBV29-1|TRBJ1-1|.
CSVERVGTEAFF
TGCAGCGTTGAAAGGGTGGGCACTGAAGCTTTCTTT
>.|TRBV28|TRBJ2-7|TRBD2
CASSLHSGRVGEQYF
TGTGCCAGCAGTCTCCATAGCGGGAGAGTTGGCGAGCAGTACTTC
>.|TRBV27|TRBJ1-5|.
CASSPGWAAYSNQPQHF
TGTGCCAGCAGTCCAGGCTGGGCAGCTTATAGCAATCAGCCCCAGCATTTT
>.|TRBV14|TRBJ1-2|.
CASSQGANYGYTF
TGTGCCAGCAGCCAAGGAGCCAACTATGGCTACACCTTC
>.|TRBV28|TRBJ1-2|.
CALPRGQGVRGYTF
TGTGCCCTTCCGCGGGGACAAGGCGTTCGAGGCTACACCTTC
>few|TRBV5-1|TRBJ2-7|.
CASSIGQNTYEQYF
TGCGCCAGCAGCATTGGACAGAACACCTACGAGCAGTACTTC
>.|TRBV7-2|TRBJ1-4|TRBD1
CASSGQGAGTNEKLFF
TGTGCCAGCAGCGGACAGGGGGCTGGAACTAATGAAAAACTGTTTTTT
>.|TRBV6-6|TRBJ2-7|TRBD1
CASSYPFDRAGEQYF
TGTGCCAGCAGTTACCCTTTCGACAGGGCTGGAGAGCAGTACTTC